The source of this T cell receptor beta chain is a study of blood T cell repertoires in COVID-19. The overall study: From the United States, Italy and Spain came samples of acute and convalescent COVID-19. Sources were T cells, B-cell-depleted T cells, or PBMCs; the material itself was cDNA or gDNA.

As handled by the study authors: Amplifying reference gene primers gave estimates of nucleated cell counts. The protocol was immunoSEQ multiplex PCR, while the TCRdb copy is restricted to in-frame clones and leaves out a portion. V and J calls and clone size are as listed in that table; D and trimming were resolved from the DNA. This sample carries about 53,000 clones, about nine tenths of them seen once, and the ten largest clones take roughly 2.7%. Only one count was recorded for this clone. CDR1 and CDR2 from the germline V gene are SGHTA and FQGNSA. This CDR3 contains 15 residues. The trim removed 7 bases at V and 1 base at J, leaving 7 bases unmatched.

The sequenced sample was peripheral blood. The V and J genes are TRBV7-2 and TRBJ2-3, with TRBD2 matching 8 bases. This receptor was identified in an elderly man with acute or convalescent COVID-19. This chain's CDR3 is CASTLSGARTDTQYF. As DNA, the CDR3 is TGTGCCAGCACCCTTAGCGGGGCACGCACAGATACGCAGTATTTT.